The 26 T cell receptor beta chains given below trace back to one sample, sequenced in a study of blood T cells in healthy people across ages (dated by TCRdb to between 2014 and 2017). The library relied on 5' RACE. A second roughly 7 to 11 cycle PCR used a sample-barcoded 5' primer and a J-beta primer mix. The raw public reads went through TCRdb reprocessing: fastp at Q25, MiXCR clone calling, in-frame beta chains kept. Every distinct CDR3 protein forms one entry, paired with its most common genes and DNA. A total of some 1.8 million distinct CDR3 sequences appear in this sample, roughly 43% of them only once. The ten largest clones represent more than 20% of the sample. The specimen was blood. These receptors were obtained from a human donor in good health.

This clonotype was detected many times. The rearrangement uses TRBV29-1 and TRBJ2-5; 7 bases align to TRBD2. Germline V gives CDR1 SQVTM, CDR2 ANQGSEA. The CDR3 is 14 residues long. Unmatched junction bases numbered 8, after V lost 3 bases and J lost 4 bases. The CDR3, as DNA: TGCAGCGTTGATCGGGACTATCTCTTAGAGACCCAGTACTTC. Amino acids: CSVDRDYLLETQYF.

V is TRBV29-1 and J is TRBJ1-2; D not resolved. The CDR3 loop spans 12 amino acids. Deletions cut 7 bases from V and 3 bases from J, with 12 bases between. CDR1 is SQVTM, CDR2 ANQGSEA, per germline. The CDR3 region is CSEPRRHYGYTF. CDR3 DNA sequence: TGCAGCGAGCCCCGGAGGCACTATGGCTACACCTTC.

The sample holds a few counts of this clonotype. The chain employs TRBV6-5 and TRBJ1-4; D not resolved. CDR1 and CDR2 from the germline V gene are MNHEY and SVGAGI. With 0 bases removed from V and 4 bases from J, the gap between germline ends came to 6 bases. The CDR3 is made up of 14 amino acids. The chain's CDR3 is CASSYSQNNEKLFF. CDR3 in DNA: TGTGCCAGCAGTTACTCTCAGAATAATGAAAAACTGTTTTTT.

This clonotype has just a few counts. The chain couples TRBV20-1 to TRBJ2-5; D remains unclear. Trimming removed 2 bases from V and 4 bases from J, with 11 bases in between. Per germline, CDR1 DFQATT and CDR2 SNEGSKA (reference sequence). There are 13 residues in the CDR3. CDR3 region: CSARSGPRETQYF. The DNA of the CDR3 is TGCAGTGCTAGATCAGGACCGAGAGAGACCCAGTACTTC.

In this sample, this clonotype turned up once. The CDR3 sequence is CASSLAFQQSDNEQFF. CDR3 nucleotides: TGTGCCAGCAGCTTAGCTTTCCAGCAGAGTGACAATGAGCAGTTCTTC. V and J are TRBV7-8 and TRBJ2-1; D remains ambiguous. The CDR3 length is 16 residues. The germline V gene encodes CDR1 SGHVS and CDR2 FQNEAQ. V shed 0 bases and J shed 5 bases, with 14 bases lying between them.

The chain employs TRBV11-1 and TRBJ1-1, with no clear D. The germline V and J ends were trimmed by 4 bases and 0 bases, with 15 bases remaining between them. CDR1 and CDR2 from the germline V gene are SGHAT and FQDESV (reference sequence). The CDR3 totals 16 residues. Written as DNA, the CDR3 is TGTGCCAGCAGCTCGACATCGTCTCAAATGAACACTGAAGCTTTCTTT. Protein: CASSSTSSQMNTEAFF.

The chain combines TRBV4-3 with TRBJ1-6; no reliable D call. The CDR3 runs to 16 residues. The V gene lost 0 bases and the J gene lost 6 bases, with 12 bases spanning the gap. Germline V CDR1 and CDR2: LGHNA, YSLEER. The CDR3 sequence: CASSQDFPNVNSPLHF. The CDR3 bases are TGCGCCAGCAGCCAAGATTTTCCCAACGTTAATTCACCCCTCCACTTT.

This clonotype occurred many times. The rearrangement joins TRBV5-1 to TRBJ2-1; TRBD2 matches at 7 bases. This CDR3 is 14 amino acids long. Germline CDR1 reads SGHRS; CDR2 reads YFSETQ. V lost 5 bases and J lost 5; bases outside the gene matches: 7. The CDR3 loop reads CASSWRGSDNEQFF. The CDR3 DNA sequence: TGCGCCAGCAGTTGGCGGGGGAGCGACAATGAGCAGTTCTTC.

This sequence joins TRBV12-3 or TRBV12-4 and TRBJ2-3; 10 bases line up with TRBD1. This CDR3 has 16 amino acids. V lost 7 bases to trimming and J lost 2 bases; unmatched junction nucleotides: 9. The CDR3 here is CASNQLTGGLTDTQYF. The CDR3 DNA follows: TGTGCCAGCAACCAACTGACAGGGGGCCTCACAGATACGCAGTATTTT.

The rearrangement uses TRBV27 and TRBJ1-2, with D possibly matching TRBD1 (6 bases). Germline V gene sequence: CDR1 MNHEY, CDR2 SMNVEV (reference sequence). The CDR3 is 14 amino acids. Trimming cost V 2 bases and J 8 bases, with 15 bases left between them. The CDR3 DNA sequence: TGTGCCAGCAGTTTACTGGCGGGGGCGGGAGGCTACACCTTC. It encodes CASSLLAGAGGYTF.

J is TRBJ2-1 and V is TRBV2, with D perhaps assigned TRBD1 or TRBD2 (5 bases each). Trimming left V 6 bases short and J 2 bases short, with 17 bases between. In germline, CDR1 is SNHLY, CDR2 FYNNEI. The CDR3 has 16 residues. CDR3 sequence reads: CASRETGLFTYNEQFF. In DNA form, the CDR3 reads TGTGCCAGCAGGGAAACGGGGCTTTTTACCTACAATGAGCAGTTCTTC. Using reference TRBV2 and TRBJ2-1 for the parts outside the CDR3, the full variable domain is EPEVTQTPSHQVTQMGQEVILRCVPISNHLYFYWYRQILGQKVEFLVSFYNNEISEKSEIFDDQFSVERPDGSNFTLKIRSTKLEDSAMYFCASRETGLFTYNEQFFGPGTRLTVL.

The rearrangement joins TRBV4-3 to TRBJ2-7, with D maybe TRBD2 (6 bases). Germline V gene data show CDR1 as LGHNA and CDR2 as YSLEER. Between the trimmed V and J ends, which lost 0 bases and 2 bases, there was a span of 17 bases. There are 17 residues in the CDR3. For the CDR3, the DNA is TGCGCCAGCAGCCAAGAAGGACGTTGGAGGGCAGCCTACGAGCAGTACTTC. Its translation is CASSQEGRWRAAYEQYF.

Ten or more counts support this clonotype. The V call is TRBV29-1, the J call TRBJ2-5; TRBD2 might be the D (5 bases). Per germline, CDR1 SQVTM and CDR2 ANQGSEA. The V gene lost 7 bases and the J gene lost 4 bases, with 7 bases spanning the gap. This CDR3 spans 10 amino acids. CDR3 sequence: CSAGVETQYF. CDR3 nucleotide sequence: TGCAGCGCCGGGGTAGAGACCCAGTACTTC.

The chain links TRBV28 to TRBJ2-7, with D tentatively TRBD1 (6 bases). Deletions cut 6 bases from V and 2 bases from J, with 17 bases between. Germline lookup yields CDR1 MDHEN and CDR2 SYDVKM. This CDR3 has 15 residues. DNA of the CDR3: TGTGCCAGCAGCTCGGCCCCACAGGGCACCTACGAGCAGTACTTC. Translation gives CASSSAPQGTYEQYF.

This clonotype was recorded a few times. This chain joins TRBV18 and TRBJ2-3, with 14 bases fitting TRBD2. With V trimmed by 6 bases and J by 6 bases, 8 bases remained unmatched. The CDR3 spans 16 residues. Germline CDR1 is KGHSH and CDR2 is LQKENI. CDR3 sequence (DNA): TGTGCCAGCTCCGGGGGACTAGCGGGGGTCGCGGATACGCAGTATTTT. Translation gives CASSGGLAGVADTQYF.

The CDR3 loop reads CATSGGAYNEQFF. CDR3 coding DNA: TGTGCCACAAGCGGGGGGGCTTACAATGAGCAGTTCTTC. V is TRBV10-3 and J is TRBJ2-1; 10 bases are a match to TRBD2. The J segment lost 4 bases and the V segment lost 10 bases, leaving 4 bases of the junction unmatched. Germline V CDR1 and CDR2: ENHRY, SYGVKD. This CDR3 spans 13 amino acids.

The chain has TRBV29-1 and TRBJ1-1; D gene unclear. This CDR3 has 13 residues. Between the trimmed V and J ends, which lost 4 bases and 0 bases, there was a span of 9 bases. Per germline, CDR1 SQVTM and CDR2 ANQGSEA. DNA of the CDR3: TGCAGCGTTGGTCCGGGAATGAACACTGAAGCTTTCTTT. Protein sequence: CSVGPGMNTEAFF.

This clonotype was recorded a few times. The chain combines TRBV3-1 with TRBJ2-7; D call uncertain. The germline V gene has CDR1 LGHDT and CDR2 YNNKEL (reference sequence). This CDR3 spans 14 amino acids. The V gene lost 0 bases and the J gene lost 3 bases, with 9 bases spanning the gap. CDR3 loop: CASSQDPPGYEQYF. Here the CDR3 DNA reads TGTGCCAGCAGCCAAGATCCGCCGGGCTACGAGCAGTACTTC.

This rearrangement joins TRBV7-2 to TRBJ1-4; D gene uncertain. V was shortened by 1 base and J by 5 bases, with 8 bases between the two germline ends. The CDR3 has 14 residues. CDR1 is SGHTA, CDR2 FQGNSA, per germline. CDR3 nucleotides: TGTGCCAGCAGCTTAGAACGGGCGAATGAAAAACTGTTTTTT. It is translated as CASSLERANEKLFF.

The table lists this clonotype with a few counts. The chain joins TRBV20-1 to TRBJ2-5; D unclear. CDR1 DFQATT and CDR2 SNEGSKA come from the germline V gene (reference sequence). The length of the CDR3 is 13 residues. The V and J ends lost 4 bases and 2 bases respectively, with 11 bases between them. CDR3 residues: CSAKASLQETQYF. The CDR3 DNA sequence: TGCAGTGCTAAGGCTAGTCTTCAAGAGACCCAGTACTTC.

The genes are TRBV7-9 and TRBJ1-6; 11 bases agree with TRBD1. V gave up 5 bases and J gave up 6 bases; unmatched junction bases: 6. CDR1 and CDR2 from the germline V gene are SEHNR and FQNEAQ (reference sequence). The CDR3 spans 16 residues. CDR3 DNA: TGTGCCAGCAGCCCTCCGGACAGGGGGCGTAATTCACCCCTCCACTTT. It is translated as CASSPPDRGRNSPLHF. The full variable domain, in which reference TRBV7-9 and TRBJ1-6 provide the parts outside the CDR3, is DTGVSQNPRHKITKRGQNVTFRCDPISEHNRLYWYRQTLGQGPEFLTYFQNEAQLEKSRLLSDRFSAERPKGSFSTLEIQRTEQGDSAMYLCASSPPDRGRNSPLHFGNGTRLTVT.

This clonotype has at least ten counts. This sequence joins TRBV2 and TRBJ2-1, with D uncertain. The length of the CDR3 is 12 residues. V shed 1 base and J shed 10 bases, with 8 bases lying between them. Germline lookup yields CDR1 SNHLY and CDR2 FYNNEI. The CDR3 bases are TGTGCCAGCAGTGAAGTTGTTGGAGAGCAGTTCTTC. The encoded protein is CASSEVVGEQFF.

The table lists this clonotype with a few counts. The chain employs TRBV9 and TRBJ2-3, with D maybe TRBD2 (6 bases). The CDR3 covers 21 residues. Trimming took off 2 bases at V and 1 base at J, with 29 bases between the two ends. Per germline, CDR1 SGDLS and CDR2 YYNGEE. CDR3 in DNA: TGTGCCAGCAGCGTTTCCCTGCCGCTGGCGGGGCCGCGCAATGGCACAGATACGCAGTATTTT. Protein sequence: CASSVSLPLAGPRNGTDTQYF.

Worth noting for this clonotype: This sequence may be a read error, since a much larger clone differs from it by one base. The chain couples TRBV5-1 to TRBJ1-2; a weak D match, TRBD1 (6 bases). CDR1 and CDR2 (germline): SGHRS, YFSETQ. This CDR3 is built from 13 residues. Deletions cut 2 bases from V and 10 bases from J, with 15 bases between. DNA of the CDR3: TGCGCCAGCAGCTTCGCAGGGGCAGAGGACTACACCTTC. Encoded protein: CASSFAGAEDYTF.

V usage is TRBV2 and J usage is TRBJ2-7; 7 bases map to TRBD1. The J call may be incorrect, as the DNA end agrees better with TRBJ2-5. There are 13 residues in the CDR3. Germline CDR1 and CDR2: SNHLY and FYNNEI. Written as DNA, the CDR3 is TGTGCCAGGCTCCGGGACAGAGAAGAGACCCAGTACTTC. Translation gives CARLRDREETQYF.

The V and J genes are TRBV2 and TRBJ2-7, with D possibly TRBD1 on 8 matching bases. The CDR3 totals 14 residues. The germline gives CDR1 SNHLY, CDR2 FYNNEI. V was clipped by 6 bases and J by 2 bases, with 14 bases between them. The CDR3 DNA sequence: TGTGCCAGCAGAGCGGGACAGGACGCCTACGAGCAGTACTTC. It encodes CASRAGQDAYEQYF.